This T cell receptor beta chain was sequenced for a study of cytomegalovirus exposure and HLA in healthy donors. Broader study findings: Researchers counted roughly 150 TCR beta chains as cytomegalovirus-associated. In the 130 or so validation repertoires, about 95% of cluster scores exceeded 0, per a later analysis.

Germline V gene lookup returns CDR1 LGHNA and CDR2 YSLEER. V was pared by 0 bases and J by 5 bases, with 8 bases of the junction left unmatched. The CDR3 runs to 17 residues. The method was immunoSEQ multiplex PCR; TCRdb's version includes in-frame clones alone and lacks a portion of them. The table shows roughly 80,000 clones, with 90% to 95% occurring only once. A note on this clone: What it recognizes is unknown.

This sequence was found in a woman under 30 in good health and CMV-seronegative. The gene calls are TRBV4-3 and TRBJ1-1; 11 nucleotides align to TRBD1. The sequenced sample was PBMCs. CDR3 nucleotide sequence: TGCGCCAGCAGCCAAGATAGCGGACAGGGGGCGACGACTGAAGCTTTCTTT. Encoded protein: CASSQDSGQGATTEAFF.